This TCR beta chain was sequenced during a study of regulatory T cells in long-lasting Graves disease. Study-wide results and caveats: Exclusively peripheral blood, rather than thyroid tissue, was studied.

Time point here: newly diagnosed GD, antithyroid drugs for less than 3 months. The authors made the TCR library using RNA they extracted from PBMCs. This clonotype was observed at least ten times. Its antigen is not identified. Arm-PCR of CDR3 regions and iRepertoire HTBI primers were the basis on which TCR beta libraries were built. TCRdb reanalysed the multiplex PCR reads using MiXCR and keeps one entry per CDR3 protein. The table shows around 480,000 distinct CDR3 sequences, with roughly 16% occurring only once. Germline assignment: CDR1 MDHEN and CDR2 SYDVKM. The CDR3 is 13 residues long. V lost 7 bases and J 0 bases, leaving 7 bases between the germline ends. The sample was also reused in another study, on T cells in Graves' hyperthyroidism and ophthalmopathy.

The material was peripheral blood mononuclear cells (PBMCs), obtained at new diagnosis, from a patient treated with antithyroid drugs. The chain has TRBV28 and TRBJ1-5; D gene ambiguous. The TCR comes from a woman aged 40-65 years with Graves disease. The CDR3 region has the DNA TGTGCCAGCAAAGAGGTTAGCAATCAGCCCCAGCATTTT. Amino acids: CASKEVSNQPQHF.